The entry below gives a single T cell receptor (beta chain) sequence along with its context. Antigen specificity is unknown. The record originates from a study of cytomegalovirus exposure and HLA in healthy donors. Whole-study context: The 100 million to 140 million unique TCR beta sequences, from 150 million to 200 million T cells, were found by an earlier analysis.

CDR3 length: 17 amino acids. Germline V gene sequence: CDR1 SGHDT, CDR2 YYEEEE. Trimming pared 5 bases from V and 4 bases from J, leaving 21 bases between. General observations from the study: Across donors, presence/absence analyses took sequencing depth to be roughly uniform. Relative to the roughly 690-donor mean, N-insertions were reportedly fewer in an Asian-associated ancestry cluster in a later analysis. The authors enumerated 150 to 200 TCR beta chains as linked to cytomegalovirus.

PCR was performed using 60 Vbeta and 13 Jbeta primers. Only in-frame clones appear in the TCRdb table, and some are missing; sequencing was by immunoSEQ multiplex PCR. This table has fewer than 150,000 clones, less than 90% appearing once. Material for sequencing was PBMCs. This TCR was recovered from a man between 50 and 59 years old in good health and CMV-seronegative. V is TRBV5-6 and J is TRBJ2-2; tentatively, D is TRBD2 (5 bases). The CDR3 reads CASRVAVGGLGTGELFF. The CDR3 DNA reads TGTGCCAGCAGGGTGGCCGTAGGAGGATTAGGCACCGGGGAGCTGTTTTTT.